The 22 T cell receptor beta chains reported below all come from one sample, sequenced in a study of blood T cells in healthy people across ages. A second about 7 to 11 cycle PCR used barcoded and J-beta primers. TCRdb re-analysed the 5' RACE reads in MiXCR, keeping a single row per CDR3 protein. Seen here are 800,000 to 950,000 distinct CDR3 sequences, about 36% observed once, and the top ten hold 13%. Sequencing input: blood. These receptors all come from a man aged 18-30 years in good health.

This clonotype was picked up a small number of times. The chain couples TRBV9 to TRBJ1-4, with 11 nucleotides matching TRBD1. This CDR3 is built from 16 residues. Trimming at V came to 4 bases and at J to 7 bases, leaving 9 bases not matched to a gene. In germline, CDR1 is SGDLS, CDR2 YYNGEE. In DNA, the CDR3 is TGTGCCAGCAGCCAAGGACAGGGGGCGGTAGGTGAAAAACTGTTTTTT. Residues: CASSQGQGAVGEKLFF.

This clonotype was seen only a few times. J is TRBJ2-1 and V is TRBV20-1, with D possibly being TRBD1 (5 bases). The CDR3 is 14 residues long. Trimming stripped 0 bases from V and 9 bases from J, with 15 bases between. Looked up from germline, CDR1 is DFQATT and CDR2 is SNEGSKA (reference sequence). The CDR3 is CSARDTQGIGEQFF. The CDR3, as DNA: TGCAGTGCTAGAGATACCCAGGGTATCGGTGAGCAGTTCTTC.

This chain uses TRBV10-3 with TRBJ2-1; the match to TRBD2 covers 12 bases. J lost 6 bases, V lost 7 bases, and 7 bases had no gene match. CDR1 and CDR2 from the germline V gene are ENHRY and SYGVKD. This CDR3 contains 15 residues. CDR3 region: CAINRLAGAPNEQFF. The CDR3, as DNA: TGTGCCATCAACCGACTAGCGGGGGCCCCCAATGAGCAGTTCTTC.

This chain uses TRBV4-1 with TRBJ2-7; 9 bases fit TRBD2. Trimming removed 0 bases from V and 6 bases from J; junction bases left unmatched: 3. The CDR3 is 14 amino acids. Germline V gene sequence: CDR1 MGHRA, CDR2 YSYEKL. The CDR3 nucleotides are TGCGCCAGCAGCCAAGAAGGGACTAGCCCCGAGCAGTACTTC. Translated, it gives CASSQEGTSPEQYF.

The V gene is TRBV3-1, the J gene TRBJ2-3; D uncertain. Germline V gives CDR1 LGHDT, CDR2 YNNKEL (reference sequence). The ends were cut back, 5 bases at V and 5 bases at J, with 11 bases in the middle. CDR3 length: 13 amino acids. The CDR3 DNA follows: TGTGCCAGCAGCTCCAGACATCAAGATACGCAGTATTTT. Translated, it gives CASSSRHQDTQYF.

Comment on this clonotype: One end of the junction does not line up with germline, which may come from a read error. The rearrangement links TRBV7-9 to TRBJ2-1, with TRBD1 matching over 9 bases. There are 15 residues in the CDR3. Germline V gene data show CDR1 as SEHNR and CDR2 as FQNEAQ (reference sequence). CDR3 nucleotide sequence: TGTGCCGGCAGCTTCTTACAGGGGGCGTACAATGAGCAGTTCTTC. As protein: CAGSFLQGAYNEQFF.

This clonotype was seen more than once but under ten times. This chain connects TRBV21-1 to TRBJ2-3; TRBD1 is the table's D call and was not checked against the DNA. TRBV21-1 is given as a pseudogene. There are 18 residues in the CDR3. The CDR3 nucleotides are TGTGCCAGCAGCAAAGCTGGGACAGAACCGAAAAGCACAGATACGCAGTATTTT. Translated: CASSKAGTEPKSTDTQYF.

On this clonotype itself: Given a much more abundant clone one base away, this may be a read error. This chain joins TRBV6-5 and TRBJ1-2, with a weak D call TRBD1 (6 bases). The CDR3 runs 14 residues. Germline CDR1 is MNHEY and CDR2 is SVGAGI. The CDR3 region has the DNA TGTGCCAGCAGCCGGGACATGAGTAACTATGGCCACACCTTC. Its translation is CASSRDMSNYGHTF.

As regards this clonotype: The germline gene is not matched at one end of the junction; a read error may be the cause. The gene calls are TRBV29-1 and TRBJ1-2; TRBD1 is a possible D gene (6 bases). Germline V gene lookup returns CDR1 SQVTM and CDR2 ANQGSEA. The CDR3 is 15 amino acids. CDR3 nucleotides: TGCAGCGTCGCATCACTTCAGGACAGTGGTCCTGGCTGCACCTTC. Translating gives CSVASLQDSGPGCTF. The full variable domain, its missing parts supplied by reference TRBV29-1 and TRBJ1-2, is SAVISQKPSRDICQRGTSLTIQCQVDSQVTMMFWYRQQPGQSLTLIATANQGSEATYESGFVIDKFPISRPNLTFSTLTVSNMSPEDSSIYLCSVASLQDSGPGCTFGSGTRLTVV.

This clonotype was counted a few times. This chain uses TRBV6-2 or TRBV6-3 with TRBJ2-1; maybe TRBD1 (5 bases). Trimming took 7 bases from V and 8 from J, leaving 18 bases between them. In germline, CDR1 is MNHEY, CDR2 SVGEGT. The CDR3 spans 14 residues. The CDR3 coding sequence is TGTGCCAGCACCCTCGGACATGGTTCGGATGAGCAGTTCTTC. The encoded protein is CASTLGHGSDEQFF.

This chain uses TRBV29-1 with TRBJ2-1; D is unresolved. This CDR3 is 12 amino acids long. Trimming shortened V by 4 bases and J by 13 bases, and 17 bases separated the two germline ends. CDR1 is SQVTM, CDR2 ANQGSEA, per germline. The CDR3 sequence: CSVGEPVETQFF. The CDR3 DNA reads as TGCAGCGTTGGAGAGCCGGTCGAGACCCAGTTCTTC.

With regard to this clonotype: This could be a read error, since a much larger clone is one nucleotide away. V and J are TRBV7-9 and TRBJ2-6; tentative D call: TRBD1 (5 bases). The CDR3 spans 15 residues. Germline CDR1 SEHNR, CDR2 FQNEAQ (reference sequence). The CDR3: CASSPQRFGANVQTF. DNA for the CDR3: TGTGCCAGCAGCCCACAAAGGTTTGGGGCCAACGTCCAGACTTTC.

This clonotype occurred many times. The J gene is TRBJ1-2, the V gene TRBV6-5; TRBD1 agrees at 9 bases. V lost 6 bases and J lost 10; bases outside the gene matches: 3. In germline, CDR1 is MNHEY, CDR2 SVGAGI. The CDR3 is 11 amino acids. DNA for the CDR3: TGTGCCAGCAGGCGGACAGGGGACTACACCTTC. It yields the protein CASRRTGDYTF.

The rearrangement uses TRBV6-1 and TRBJ1-6; D is unclear. CDR1 and CDR2 from the germline V gene are MNHNS and SASEGT. The length of the CDR3 is 16 residues. The ends were cut back, 5 bases at V and 6 bases at J, with 17 bases in the middle. The CDR3: CASSKHGQTFNSPLHF. The CDR3 coding sequence is TGTGCCAGCAGTAAACACGGGCAGACTTTTAATTCACCCCTCCACTTT.

The gene calls are TRBV7-2 and TRBJ2-2; a possible D gene is TRBD1 (6 bases). Germline lookup yields CDR1 SGHTA and CDR2 FQGNSA. The CDR3 totals 14 residues. Trimming stripped 5 bases from V and 4 bases from J, with 11 bases between. CDR3 DNA sequence: TGTGCCAGCAGCCGAAGGACAGCCACCGGGGAGCTGTTTTTT. Its protein is CASSRRTATGELFF.

The chain employs TRBV4-2 and TRBJ1-6; a possible D gene is TRBD1 (6 bases). V lost 5 bases and J 2 bases, leaving 10 bases between the germline ends. Germline CDR1 is LGHNA and CDR2 is YNFKEQ. This CDR3 comprises 15 residues. The CDR3 here is CASSWGRTYNSPLHF. CDR3 nucleotides: TGTGCCAGCAGCTGGGGGCGGACCTATAATTCACCCCTCCACTTT.

This clonotype was seen a handful of times. The rearrangement uses TRBV7-2 and TRBJ2-3; 7 nucleotides match TRBD2. The V segment lost 5 bases and the J segment 4 bases; nucleotides outside the gene matches: 6. Germline CDR1 reads SGHTA; CDR2 reads FQGNSA. This CDR3 contains 14 residues. The CDR3 sequence: CASSPGGGADTQYF. The CDR3 DNA sequence: TGTGCCAGCAGCCCGGGAGGTGGGGCAGATACGCAGTATTTT.

This clonotype was recorded a few times. This CDR3 is CASSFAVGGQGGTGELFF. In DNA, the CDR3 is TGTGCCAGCAGCTTTGCGGTTGGAGGACAGGGTGGCACCGGGGAGCTGTTTTTT. The chain joins TRBV5-5 to TRBJ2-2; 8 nucleotides match TRBD1. V shed 2 bases and J 4 bases; nucleotides not matched to a gene: 13. Germline loops: CDR1 SGHKS, CDR2 YYEKEE (reference sequence). The length of the CDR3 is 18 residues.

In regard to this clonotype: Germline and junction disagree at one end, which may indicate a read error. This sequence joins TRBV19 and TRBJ1-2; TRBD1 might be the D (5 bases). CDR1 is LNHDA and CDR2 is SQIVND in the germline V gene (reference sequence). The CDR3 length is 15 residues. The CDR3 DNA follows: TGTGCCGGTAGTATCGGAGGGGCAGCTAACTATGGCTACACCTTC. As protein: CAGSIGGAANYGYTF.

Concerning this clonotype: The germline gene is not matched at one end of the junction; a read error may be the cause. This chain joins TRBV14 and TRBJ2-1; possibly TRBD2 for D (5 bases). The J call may be in error: the DNA end matches TRBJ2-7 better. Germline V gives CDR1 SGHDN, CDR2 FVKESK. CDR3 size: 13 residues. The CDR3 is CAGSQDYNNEQYF. In nucleotides, the CDR3 is TGTGCCGGCAGCCAAGACTACAACAATGAGCAGTACTTC.

The CDR3 DNA sequence: TGTGCCAGCAGGGGATCGCGTGACACTGAAGCTTTCTTT. This sequence encodes CASRGSRDTEAFF. The chain uses TRBV6-2 or TRBV6-3 and TRBJ1-1; D call uncertain. CDR1 and CDR2 (germline): MNHEY, SVGEGT. Trimming pared 6 bases from V and 3 bases from J, leaving 11 bases between. CDR3 length equals 13 residues.

This clonotype turned up a few times. This chain connects TRBV7-9 to TRBJ2-5; TRBD2 is a possible D gene (5 bases). The CDR3 contains 16 residues. V gave up 4 bases and J gave up 11 bases, with 26 bases separating them. Germline V gene data show CDR1 as SEHNR and CDR2 as FQNEAQ (reference sequence). CDR3 sequence: CASSSPREGSHNEQYF. The CDR3 DNA reads TGTGCCAGCAGCTCGCCGCGAGAGGGTTCCCACAATGAGCAGTACTTC.